The rows below give T cell receptor beta chains drawn from one sample of a study of vaccination effects on CD4 cells after COVID-19. Sequencing used immunoSEQ multiplex PCR; TCRdb keeps in-frame clones, though not all of them. Here the sample spans around 30,000 clones, 65% to 80% being singletons. Their antigens are not known. This sample comprised CD4+ T cells from PBMCs cultured with HCoV-NL63 spike peptides, obtained after COVID-19 vaccination. The receptor source for this set is a human donor who received a COVID-19 vaccine. Each CDR3 is given with its conserved first and last residue. The D gene is left open where the match is weak. For some rows the clone size is stated as once, few or many, or as a class when expanded; others skip it.

>TRBJ2-3|TRBV7-9|-|-
TGTGCCAGCAACCGACAGGAGAGCAGCACAGATACGCAGTATTTT
CASNRQESSTDTQYF
>TRBJ2-1|TRBV6-6|-|once
TGTGCCAGCAGTTACACGACCTACAATGAGCAGTTCTTC
CASSYTTYNEQFF
>TRBJ1-1|TRBV18|TRBD1|once
TGTGCCAGCTCACCACCGGGATTGATTAGGACAGGGGGGACTGAAGCTTTCTTT
CASSPPGLIRTGGTEAFF
>TRBJ1-6|TRBV18|-|-
TGTGCCAGCTCACCACCGGGGTATAATTCACCCCTCCACTTT
CASSPPGYNSPLHF
>TRBJ2-5|TRBV3-1/TRBV3-2|-|-
TGTGCCAGCAGCCTAAGGGGAGCAGGGCGAAAGGAGACCCAGTACTTC
CASSLRGAGRKETQYF
>TRBJ1-3|TRBV5-6|-|-
TGTGCCAGCAGCTTGTGGGGCGGAAACACCATATATTTT
CASSLWGGNTIYF
>TRBJ1-1|TRBV9|-|-
TGTGCCAGCAGCGTAGACGATAGGTCAGGGGACACAAACACTGAAGCTTTCTTT
CASSVDDRSGDTNTEAFF
>TRBJ1-1|TRBV6-5|-|-
TGTGCCAGCACTTGGGAGTACACTGAAGCTTTCTTT
CASTWEYTEAFF
>TRBJ2-7|TRBV7-6|-|-
TGTGCCAGCAGCTTAGATGGCAGGGGAGCAGGCGAGCAGTACTTC
CASSLDGRGAGEQYF
>TRBJ2-7|TRBV4-1|TRBD1|-
TGCGCCAGCAGCCCACGACAGGGTTCCGAGCAGTACTTC
CASSPRQGSEQYF
>TRBJ1-3|TRBV6-5|-|-
TGTGCCAGCAGTTACTCGCAGTCTTCCTCTGGAAACACCATATATTTT
CASSYSQSSSGNTIYF
>TRBJ2-2|TRBV11-3|TRBD1|-
TGTGCCAGCAGCTTGGGGACAGGGGGCTCCACCGGGGAGCTGTTTTTT
CASSLGTGGSTGELFF
>TRBJ2-5|TRBV5-4|-|few
TGTGCCAGCGGTAGAGGGGGATGGCAAGAGACCCAGTACTTC
CASGRGGWQETQYF
>TRBJ2-4|TRBV3-1/TRBV3-2|TRBD1|-
TGTGCCAGCAGCCAACTACCCCACAGGGGATCGATAGCCAAAAACATTCAGTACTTC
CASSQLPHRGSIAKNIQYF
>TRBJ2-3|TRBV12-5|TRBD2|-
TGTGCTAGTGGTTTGGGACTAGCAGGCACAGATACGCAGTATTTT
CASGLGLAGTDTQYF
>TRBJ2-7|TRBV27|-|-
TGTGCCAGCAAACCAAATGCGGTGGGCTCCTACGAGCAGTACTTC
CASKPNAVGSYEQYF
>TRBJ1-5|TRBV5-4|-|-
TGTGCCAGCAGCTTGGGAGACAATCAGCCCCAGCATTTT
CASSLGDNQPQHF
>TRBJ2-7|TRBV11-2|-|few
TGTGCCAGCAGCTTAACAGACAGGGGAGGGATGTCCTACGAGCAGTACTTC
CASSLTDRGGMSYEQYF
>TRBJ1-1|TRBV3-1/TRBV3-2|TRBD1|few
TGTGCCAGCAGCCAAGATTTGGTAGGGGACAGGGGGCCAGCTTTCTTT
CASSQDLVGDRGPAFF
>TRBJ1-3|TRBV3-1/TRBV3-2|-|-
TGTGCCAGCAGCCAAGAAAGGCTCTCTGGAAACACCATATATTTT
CASSQERLSGNTIYF
>TRBJ2-2|TRBV5-1|TRBD2|-
TGCGCCAGCAGCTGGGGGACTAGCGGGATGGGTGCCGGGGAGCTGTTTTTT
CASSWGTSGMGAGELFF
>TRBJ1-5|TRBV27|TRBD1|-
TGTGCCAGCAGTTTATATGGGACAGGGGGCAGCAATCAGCCCCAGCATTTT
CASSLYGTGGSNQPQHF
>TRBJ2-2|TRBV3-1/TRBV3-2|-|-
TGTGCCAGCAGCCAGCCGACTCACACCGGGGAGCTGTTTTTT
CASSQPTHTGELFF
>TRBJ1-2|TRBV5-4|-|-
TGTGCCAGCAGATCCCAGGGGTCCTATGGCTACACCTTC
CASRSQGSYGYTF
>TRBJ1-2|TRBV6-5|-|-
TGTGCCAGCAGTTCTTCTCCGGGACTTACTGGCTACACCTTC
CASSSSPGLTGYTF
>TRBJ1-6|TRBV5-6|-|-
TGTGCCAGCAGCTTGCCCGGACTGAGTAATTCACCCCTCCACTTT
CASSLPGLSNSPLHF
>TRBJ1-2|TRBV5-4|-|-
TGTGCCAGCAGTAGGGACAAGGATGGCTATACCTTC
CASSRDKDGYTF
>TRBJ1-1|TRBV6-6|-|-
TGTGCCAGCAGTTACCCGCCGAGCATCGAAGCTTTCTTT
CASSYPPSIEAFF
>TRBJ2-3|TRBV19|-|-
TGTGCCAGTAGTATTCAAGCTAGCACAGATACGCAGTATTTT
CASSIQASTDTQYF